Shown below are 19 T cell receptor beta chains from a single sample sequenced in a study of blood T cell repertoires in COVID-19. Sequencing used immunoSEQ multiplex PCR; TCRdb keeps in-frame clones, though not all of them. The repertoire holds about 210,000 clones, with 70% to 90% as singletons. The sample consisted of peripheral blood. These TCRs come from a woman in her thirties or forties with acute or convalescent COVID-19.

The J gene is TRBJ2-3, the V gene TRBV5-4, with 8 nucleotides matching TRBD2. CDR3 length: 15 residues. Germline CDR1 and CDR2: SGHNT and YYREEE (reference sequence). Unmatched junction bases numbered 8, after V lost 4 bases and J lost 4 bases. CDR3 sequence: CASSPVRGEADTQYF. The CDR3 DNA sequence: TGTGCCAGCAGCCCAGTGCGGGGGGAGGCAGATACGCAGTATTTT.

The V and J genes are TRBV3-1 (or the pseudogene TRBV3-2) and TRBJ1-5; D unclear. Per germline, CDR1 LGHDT and CDR2 YNNKEL (reference sequence). The V end was cut by 1 base, the J end by 4 bases, with 11 bases between. The length of the CDR3 is 15 residues. The CDR3 region is CASSQGYSTNQPQHF. CDR3 in DNA: TGTGCCAGCAGCCAAGGTTATTCGACTAATCAGCCCCAGCATTTT.

J is TRBJ2-5 and V is TRBV6-2 or TRBV6-3; D gene ambiguous. V dropped 2 bases and J dropped 5 bases, with 6 bases sitting between them. CDR1 and CDR2 from the germline V gene are MNHEY and SVGEGT. The CDR3 length is 12 residues. CDR3 protein: CASSYPRETQYF. DNA of the CDR3: TGTGCCAGCAGTTACCCCAGGGAGACCCAGTACTTC.

The CDR3 protein is CASSEGTGTEAFF. CDR3 sequence (DNA): TGTGCCAGCAGCGAAGGGACAGGGACTGAAGCTTTCTTT. This sequence joins TRBV4-2 and TRBJ1-1; 9 bases match TRBD1. The V and J ends lost 5 bases and 5 bases, in that order; junction bases with no gene match: 3. Looked up from germline, CDR1 is LGHNA and CDR2 is YNFKEQ. This CDR3 comprises 13 residues.

With regard to this clone: Its ends do not fully match the called genes, so a read error is possible. The V and J genes are TRBV7-2 and TRBJ1-2; unclear D gene. Germline CDR1 is SGHTA and CDR2 is FQGNSA. The CDR3 is 13 amino acids. The CDR3 DNA reads as TGTGCCAGCAGCCTAGCCCGGGAATATGGCTACACCTTC. Translated, it gives CASSLAREYGYTF.

The rearrangement uses TRBV4-1 and TRBJ2-5; TRBD1 aligns across 12 bases. J gave up 5 bases and V 0 bases, and 13 bases lay outside the gene matches. Germline V gene data show CDR1 as MGHRA and CDR2 as YSYEKL. The CDR3 runs to 19 residues. The CDR3, as DNA: TGCGCCAGCAGCCAAGAAACGGGGGGACAGGGGGCGCATTGGGAGACCCAGTACTTC. It yields the protein CASSQETGGQGAHWETQYF.

V gene TRBV4-2 combines with J gene TRBJ1-1; D gene unclear. V lost 4 bases to trimming and J lost 1 base, with 13 bases between them. CDR3 size: 15 residues. Per the germline V gene, CDR1 is LGHNA and CDR2 is YNFKEQ. The CDR3 is CASSPGEGKNTEAFF. The CDR3 coding sequence is TGTGCCAGCAGCCCGGGAGAGGGAAAGAACACTGAAGCTTTCTTT.

The gene calls are TRBV6-5 and TRBJ1-2; possibly TRBD1 for D (5 bases). V was trimmed by 6 bases and J by 4 bases, leaving 18 bases between them. Germline V CDR1 and CDR2: MNHEY, SVGAGI. The CDR3 runs to 15 residues. The CDR3 sequence: CASRTPTAPGYGYTF. CDR3 coding DNA: TGTGCCAGCAGAACCCCGACAGCACCGGGCTATGGCTACACCTTC.

This clone showed up many times. The chain combines TRBV27 with TRBJ2-2; TRBD2 is a possible D gene (5 bases). Trimming took 2 bases from V and 2 from J, leaving 9 bases between them. There are 15 residues in the CDR3. Germline lookup yields CDR1 MNHEY and CDR2 SMNVEV (reference sequence). In nucleotides, the CDR3 is TGTGCCAGCAGTTTACGGGGAATAAACACCGGGGAGCTGTTTTTT. Protein: CASSLRGINTGELFF.

The V call is TRBV25-1, the J call TRBJ2-5; TRBD2 matches at 7 bases. V trimming: 4 bases; J trimming: 1 base; junction bases outside the gene matches: 9. The CDR3 contains 16 residues. Per the germline V gene, CDR1 is MGHDK and CDR2 is SYGVNS. CDR3 DNA: TGTGCCAGCAGTGCCAGCGGGGACTACCCCCAAGAGACCCAGTACTTC. Translation: CASSASGDYPQETQYF.

The chain is built from TRBV6-5 and TRBJ2-3, with D tentatively TRBD1 (6 bases). Trimming pared 7 bases from V and 1 base from J, leaving 6 bases between. This CDR3 comprises 12 residues. Germline CDR1 is MNHEY and CDR2 is SVGAGI. The CDR3 DNA follows: TGTGCCAGCAAGGGGGGCACAGATACGCAGTATTTT. It translates to CASKGGTDTQYF.

CDR3 sequence: CASSTTGKDTEAFF. CDR3 DNA sequence: TGTGCCAGCAGCACTACAGGGAAGGACACTGAAGCTTTCTTT. The genes are TRBV7-9 and TRBJ1-1; tentative D call: TRBD1 (6 bases). The germline V and J ends were trimmed by 5 bases and 3 bases, with 13 bases remaining between them. CDR1 and CDR2 from the germline V gene are SEHNR and FQNEAQ (reference sequence). This CDR3 is built from 14 residues.

The chain recombines TRBV18 with TRBJ2-1; D not resolved. The germline V and J ends were trimmed by 3 bases and 3 bases, with 9 bases remaining between them. This CDR3 is 14 amino acids long. Germline V CDR1 and CDR2: KGHSH, LQKENI. The CDR3 coding sequence is TGTGCCAGCTCACCCCAGACAAGCTACAATGAGCAGTTCTTC. This codes for CASSPQTSYNEQFF.

This rearrangement joins TRBV6-6 to TRBJ2-3; TRBD2 matches at 8 bases. Germline-derived CDR1 and CDR2 are MNHNY and SVGAGI (reference sequence). V lost 10 bases, J lost 0 bases, and 6 bases stayed unmatched. The CDR3 sequence is 14 residues long. This CDR3 reads CATLRGGSTDTQYF. CDR3 in DNA: TGTGCCACCCTACGGGGGGGGAGCACAGATACGCAGTATTTT.

This clone was picked up a small number of times. The gene calls are TRBV18 and TRBJ1-4; D is unclear. The CDR3 has 14 residues. V was cut by 2 bases and J by 2 bases, with 6 bases left in between. CDR1 KGHSH and CDR2 LQKENI come from the germline V gene. The CDR3 DNA reads as TGTGCCAGCTCACCAAGCCGCACTAATGAAAAACTGTTTTTT. This codes for CASSPSRTNEKLFF.

The chain couples TRBV2 to TRBJ2-5; possible D gene TRBD1, 6 bases. Trimming removed 6 bases from V and 9 bases from J, with 8 bases in between. Germline CDR1 reads SNHLY; CDR2 reads FYNNEI. The CDR3 consists of 10 residues. CDR3 in DNA: TGTGCCAGCAGCCAGGGGTCCCAGTACTTC. Translated: CASSQGSQYF.

The V gene is TRBV6-1, the J gene TRBJ1-2, with 7 bases aligning to TRBD1. V lost 1 base to trimming and J lost 8 bases; unmatched junction nucleotides: 7. Germline CDR1 reads MNHNS; CDR2 reads SASEGT. The CDR3 extends over 14 amino acids. This chain's CDR3 is CASSEDSTGWGYTF. DNA for the CDR3: TGTGCCAGCAGTGAAGACTCGACAGGGTGGGGCTACACCTTC.

V is TRBV7-2 and J is TRBJ1-1; D possibly corresponds to TRBD1 (6 bases). Deletions cut 2 bases from V and 8 bases from J, with 9 bases between. From germline, CDR1 is SGHTA and CDR2 FQGNSA. This CDR3 region has 12 residues. This chain's CDR3 is CASSLWGLEAFF. CDR3 bases: TGTGCCAGCAGCTTATGGGGGCTCGAAGCTTTCTTT.

The genes are TRBV5-5 and TRBJ2-1; 10 nucleotides agree with TRBD1. The CDR3 sequence is 15 residues long. In germline, CDR1 is SGHKS, CDR2 YYEKEE (reference sequence). Trimming took 4 bases from V and 1 from J; bases not matched to a gene: 2. The CDR3 protein is CASSMGQGSYNEQFF. The CDR3, as DNA: TGTGCCAGCAGCATGGGACAGGGGTCCTACAATGAGCAGTTCTTC.